This TCR beta chain was recorded in a study of shared clonotypes between healthy human individuals. On this clone: What it binds is unknown.

Study findings and constraints: Non-shared clonotypes were found to have lower generation probabilities than the clonotypes that were shared by all four of the sorted-subset donors.

Germline values: CDR1 PRHDT, CDR2 FYEKMQ (reference sequence). The CDR3 runs to 16 residues. The V segment lost 0 bases and the J segment 3 bases; nucleotides outside the gene matches: 2. Sequencing was at deep level. Sequencing used immunoSEQ multiplex PCR; TCRdb keeps in-frame clones, though not all of them. The data contain 2 million to 2.5 million clones, almost 96% of them singletons. This clonotype originated in a man aged 18-30 years in good health. Source material: naive CD4+ T cells sorted from blood. As to subset: CD45RA+ positively selected. The chain uses TRBV13 and TRBJ2-2; 9 bases match TRBD1. DNA for the CDR3: TGTGCCAGCAGCTTAGGGGACAGGGGAGACACCGGGGAGCTGTTTTTT. Protein product: CASSLGDRGDTGELFF. The whole variable domain, remainder taken from reference TRBV13 and TRBJ2-2, is AAGVIQSPRHLIKEKRETATLKCYPIPRHDTVYWYQQGPGQDPQFLISFYEKMQSDKGSIPDRFSAQQFSDYHSELNMSSLELGDSALYFCASSLGDRGDTGELFFGEGSRLTVL.